Here is one T cell receptor (beta chain) with its context. The CDR3 extends over 15 amino acids. V lost 0 bases and J lost 1, with 8 bases in between. Germline CDR1 reads MDHEN; CDR2 reads SYDVKM. This record belongs to a study of shared T cell receptors in the human thymus. Assay used: immunoSEQ multiplex PCR; TCRdb lists only in-frame clones, some missing. The repertoire holds more than 550,000 clones, with approximately 85% as singletons. The same data also contributed to another study, on human thymus T cells. That investigation notes: What appeared biased in thymic and blood repertoires was the usage of V and J genes. A high degree of thymic repertoire overlap among unrelated individuals was reported in related research.

Specimen: thymocytes. The receptor's source is a girl in the first two years of life with a congenital heart defect. This chain uses TRBV28 with TRBJ2-3; D might be TRBD2 (6 bases). The CDR3 protein is CASSLCGGGTDTQYF. Here the CDR3 DNA reads TGTGCCAGCAGTTTATGTGGAGGGGGCACAGATACGCAGTATTTT.